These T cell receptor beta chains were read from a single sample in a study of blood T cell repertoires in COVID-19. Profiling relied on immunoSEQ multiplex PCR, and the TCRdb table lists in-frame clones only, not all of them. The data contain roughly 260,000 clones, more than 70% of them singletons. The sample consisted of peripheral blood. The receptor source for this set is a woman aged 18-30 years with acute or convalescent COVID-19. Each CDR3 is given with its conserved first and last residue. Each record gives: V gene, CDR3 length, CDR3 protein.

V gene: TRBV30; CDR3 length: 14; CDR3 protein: CAWAGQPGGRPLHF
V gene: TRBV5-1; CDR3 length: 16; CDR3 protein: CASSLAVYGGSNEQFF
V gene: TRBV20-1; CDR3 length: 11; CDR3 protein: CSATLKETQYF
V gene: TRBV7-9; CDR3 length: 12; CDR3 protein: CASSLPPYEQYF
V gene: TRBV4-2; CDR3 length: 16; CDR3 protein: CASSQTRTGPEDTIYF
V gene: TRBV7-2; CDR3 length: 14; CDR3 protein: CASSLAQSNSPLHF
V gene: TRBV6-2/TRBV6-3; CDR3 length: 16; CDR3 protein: CASSSRTGYSNQPQHF
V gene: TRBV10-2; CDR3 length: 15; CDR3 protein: CASSGSREIHNEQFF
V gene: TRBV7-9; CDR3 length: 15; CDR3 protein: CASSRTRQGWETQYF
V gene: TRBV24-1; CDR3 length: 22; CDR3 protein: CATSDLPLPPTYVGVCTDTQYF
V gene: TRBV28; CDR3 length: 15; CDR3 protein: CASSPMSDRPYGYTF
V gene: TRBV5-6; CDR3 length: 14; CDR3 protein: CASSLRGGGNTIYF
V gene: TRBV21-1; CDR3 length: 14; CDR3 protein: CASSKDSVNTEAFF
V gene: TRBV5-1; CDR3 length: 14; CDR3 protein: CASSSRTSYHEQYF
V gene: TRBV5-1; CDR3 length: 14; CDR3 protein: CASSWAGGPDTQYF
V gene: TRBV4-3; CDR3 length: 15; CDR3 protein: CASSLKILARNEQFF
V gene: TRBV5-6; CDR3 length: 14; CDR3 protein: CASSRGYMNTEAFF
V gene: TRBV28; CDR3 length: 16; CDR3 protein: CASSSSGLAGAVEQYF
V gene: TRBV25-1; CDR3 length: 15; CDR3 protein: CASSESGGSRDTQYF
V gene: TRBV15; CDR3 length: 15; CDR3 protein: CATSEEGRVRSPLHF
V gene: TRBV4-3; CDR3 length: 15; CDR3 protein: CASSQYGQGVYGYTF
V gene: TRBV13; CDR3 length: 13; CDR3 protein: CASSLVNTGEAFF
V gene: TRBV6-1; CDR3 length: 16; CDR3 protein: CASSEGLGQGIYGYTF
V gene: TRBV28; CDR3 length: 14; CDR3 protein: CASSLSRGVSPLHF
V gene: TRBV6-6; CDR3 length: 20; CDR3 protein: CASSNPGLAGVEGTRYEQYF
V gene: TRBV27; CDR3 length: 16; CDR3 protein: CASSPPGTGPPYEQYF
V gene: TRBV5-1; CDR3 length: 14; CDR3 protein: CASSFRQTTDTQYF
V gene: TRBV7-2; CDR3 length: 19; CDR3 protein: CASSLVAGQAALAKNIQYF
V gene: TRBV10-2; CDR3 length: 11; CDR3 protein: CASSVAFEQYF
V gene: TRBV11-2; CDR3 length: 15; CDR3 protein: CASSLGGNRRNTIYF
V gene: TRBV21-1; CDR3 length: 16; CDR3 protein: CASSKDGQGAKVEAFF
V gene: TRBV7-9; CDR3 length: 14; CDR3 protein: CASSLAAGNEKLFF
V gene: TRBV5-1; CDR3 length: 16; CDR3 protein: CASSLVSWPLQETQYF
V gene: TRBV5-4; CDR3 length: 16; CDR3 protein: CASSLQLAGVNNEQFF
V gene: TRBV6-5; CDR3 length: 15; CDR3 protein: CASSRSWELTDTQYF
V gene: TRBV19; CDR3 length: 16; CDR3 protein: CASSIDSGRYNSPLHF
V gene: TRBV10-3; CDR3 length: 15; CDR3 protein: CAISPGLAETYEQYF
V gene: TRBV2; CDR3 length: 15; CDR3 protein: CASSGGQGSTGELFF
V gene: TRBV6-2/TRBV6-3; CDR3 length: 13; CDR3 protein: CASSSDRGHEQYF
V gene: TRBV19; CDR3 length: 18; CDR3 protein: CASSIGVTSGVSYNEQFF
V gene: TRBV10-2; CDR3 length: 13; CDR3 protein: CASRTGFTGELFF
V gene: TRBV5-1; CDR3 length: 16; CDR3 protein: CASSFGGLAGVIEQFF
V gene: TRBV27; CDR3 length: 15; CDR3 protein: CASSLSSGQPYEQYF
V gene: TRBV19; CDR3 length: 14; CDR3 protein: CASTPKSSYNEQFF
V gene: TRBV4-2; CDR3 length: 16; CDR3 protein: CASSQVGGATGNTIYF
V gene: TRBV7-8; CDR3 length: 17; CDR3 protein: CASSLVMLAGVGETQYF
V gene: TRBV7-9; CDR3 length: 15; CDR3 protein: CASSVGTSEYNEQFF
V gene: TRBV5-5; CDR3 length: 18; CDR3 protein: CASSSSGTKSSGANVLTF
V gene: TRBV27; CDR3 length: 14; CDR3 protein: CASSLYAGLSPLHF
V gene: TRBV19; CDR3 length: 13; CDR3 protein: CASKETSNTEAFF
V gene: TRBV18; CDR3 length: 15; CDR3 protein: CASSSDRASGAEAFF
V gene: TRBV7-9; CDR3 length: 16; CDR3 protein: CASSPPGLAGYGEQFF
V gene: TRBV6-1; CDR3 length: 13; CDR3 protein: CASSEVQAYEQYF
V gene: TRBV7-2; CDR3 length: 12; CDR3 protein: CASSLFRYGYTF
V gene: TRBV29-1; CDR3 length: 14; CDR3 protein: CSVERQNVSYGYTF
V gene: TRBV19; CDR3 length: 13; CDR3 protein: CASRHRGSYEQYF
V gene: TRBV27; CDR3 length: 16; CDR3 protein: CASSPETGVGTGELFF
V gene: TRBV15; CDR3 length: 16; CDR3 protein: CATDRGGAGSSYEQYF
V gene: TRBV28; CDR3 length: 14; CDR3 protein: CASSSASFGNTIYF